One and the same sample provided the 17 T cell receptor beta chains below, sequenced in a study of blood T cell repertoires in COVID-19. Clones were read by immunoSEQ multiplex PCR, and TCRdb kept only the in-frame ones, dropping some. This table has roughly 360,000 clones, more than 70% appearing once. The material sequenced was PBMCs or T cells enriched from blood (not recorded which). Receptors originate from a man aged 25-40 years who had recovered from COVID-19.

This rearrangement joins TRBV6-5 to TRBJ1-2; D is ambiguous. Deletions cut 2 bases from V and 4 bases from J, with 11 bases between. CDR1 and CDR2 (germline): MNHEY, SVGAGI. The CDR3 runs 14 residues. CDR3 residues: CASSYPGLSYGYTF. The CDR3 nucleotides are TGTGCCAGCAGTTACCCCGGACTCAGCTATGGCTACACCTTC.

This clone was observed a few times. The rearrangement uses TRBV18 and TRBJ1-3, with D maybe TRBD1 (5 bases). Looked up from germline, CDR1 is KGHSH and CDR2 is LQKENI. V was cut by 2 bases and J by 0 bases, with 11 bases left in between. This CDR3 has 16 amino acids. As DNA, the CDR3 is TGTGCCAGCTCACCAGCTCGGGGGATCTCTGGAAACACCATATATTTT. Translated: CASSPARGISGNTIYF.

The chain couples TRBV5-1 to TRBJ2-3, with TRBD1 matching over 7 bases. After removal of 0 bases from V and 2 bases from J, the junction contained 6 bases not matched to a gene. Germline V gene data show CDR1 as SGHRS and CDR2 as YFSETQ. There are 16 residues in the CDR3. The CDR3 here is CASSLAPGTDTDTQYF. CDR3 coding DNA: TGCGCCAGCAGCTTGGCCCCCGGGACAGACACAGATACGCAGTATTTT.

This clone has only one observation. The V gene is TRBV7-8, the J gene TRBJ1-4, with a weak D call TRBD1 (5 bases). Looked up from germline, CDR1 is SGHVS and CDR2 is FQNEAQ. Trimming pared 5 bases from V and 7 bases from J, leaving 8 bases between. The CDR3 length is 12 residues. CDR3 amino acids: CASSGQGEKLFF. CDR3 nucleotide sequence: TGTGCCAGCAGCGGCCAGGGTGAAAAACTGTTTTTT.

The genes are TRBV18 and TRBJ2-5, with D unclear. This CDR3 spans 12 amino acids. Trimming pared 3 bases from V and 5 bases from J, leaving 7 bases between. Germline CDR1 and CDR2: KGHSH and LQKENI. The CDR3 DNA is TGTGCCAGCTCACCTAGCCGGGAGACCCAGTACTTC. Its protein is CASSPSRETQYF.

The V and J genes are TRBV5-6 and TRBJ1-4; D is perhaps TRBD1 (5 bases). Trimming removed 4 bases from V and 6 bases from J, with 22 bases in between. The CDR3 has 17 residues. Germline CDR1 SGHDT, CDR2 YYEEEE. CDR3 bases: TGTGCCAGCAGCGGCGGGGGATCGGCGGGGTGGGATGAAAAACTGTTTTTT. It yields the protein CASSGGGSAGWDEKLFF.

J is TRBJ1-1 and V is TRBV15, with unresolved D. This CDR3 has 15 residues. V was shortened by 0 bases and J by 1 base, with 9 bases between the two germline ends. Per the germline V gene, CDR1 is LNHNV and CDR2 is YYDKDF (reference sequence). The CDR3 nucleotides are TGTGCCACCAGCAGAGATTACGGAGAGAACACTGAAGCTTTCTTT. This encodes CATSRDYGENTEAFF.

The rearrangement joins TRBV7-6 to TRBJ2-5; tentatively, D is TRBD1 (7 bases). There are 17 residues in the CDR3. CDR1 and CDR2 (germline): SGHVS, FNYEAQ. V was trimmed by 5 bases and J by 3 bases, leaving 22 bases between them. CDR3 in amino acids: CASSLRQGGRGEETQYF. DNA of the CDR3: TGTGCCAGCAGCCTAAGGCAAGGCGGCAGGGGGGAAGAGACCCAGTACTTC.

This chain uses TRBV7-2 with TRBJ2-7; the match to TRBD1 covers 8 bases. The germline CDR1 and CDR2 sequences are SGHTA and FQGNSA. There are 14 residues in the CDR3. Trimming at V came to 2 bases and at J to 3 bases, leaving 3 bases not matched to a gene. CDR3 sequence: CASSLYGQGYEQYF. The CDR3 coding sequence is TGTGCCAGCAGCTTATACGGACAGGGCTACGAGCAGTACTTC.

This chain connects TRBV10-3 to TRBJ2-1; TRBD2 agrees at 10 bases. V dropped 8 bases and J dropped 6; count of bases not matched to a gene: 1. From germline, CDR1 is ENHRY and CDR2 SYGVKD. The CDR3 has 12 amino acids. This CDR3 is CAIRTSGNEQFF. In DNA form, the CDR3 reads TGTGCCATCCGGACTAGCGGCAATGAGCAGTTCTTC.

V and J are TRBV2 and TRBJ2-1; TRBD2 is a possible D gene (6 bases). The CDR3 is 13 amino acids. The V end lost 6 bases, the J end lost 3 bases, and 9 bases lay between the germline ends. Germline V gene sequence: CDR1 SNHLY, CDR2 FYNNEI. The CDR3 DNA reads as TGTGCCAGCAGAGGCGGGGTCTACAATGAGCAGTTCTTC. Amino acids: CASRGGVYNEQFF.

This rearrangement joins TRBV19 to TRBJ1-2; a possible D gene is TRBD1 (5 bases). The germline V gene encodes CDR1 LNHDA and CDR2 SQIVND (reference sequence). Deletions cut 5 bases from V and 4 bases from J, with 11 bases between. The CDR3 has 13 residues. CDR3 nucleotides: TGTGCCAGTAGTCCGGGGGGGAGCTATGGCTACACCTTC. Translating it yields CASSPGGSYGYTF. The full variable domain, completed using reference TRBV19 and TRBJ1-2, is DGGITQSPKYLFRKEGQNVTLSCEQNLNHDAMYWYRQDPGQGLRLIYYSQIVNDFQKGDIAEGYSVSREKKESFPLTVTSAQKNPTAFYLCASSPGGSYGYTFGSGTRLTVV.

The table lists this clone with many counts. The CDR3 protein is CASSDRANSPLHF. The CDR3 nucleotides are TGTGCCAGCAGTGACAGGGCTAATTCACCCCTCCACTTT. The genes are TRBV6-1 and TRBJ1-6, with D possibly being TRBD1 (5 bases). Trimming stripped 3 bases from V and 6 bases from J, with 6 bases between. CDR1 MNHNS and CDR2 SASEGT come from the germline V gene. The CDR3 contains 13 residues.

The rearrangement uses TRBV18 and TRBJ2-3, with unresolved D. With 2 bases removed from V and 1 base from J, the gap between germline ends came to 4 bases. The CDR3 contains 13 residues. Germline-derived CDR1 and CDR2 are KGHSH and LQKENI. CDR3 coding DNA: TGTGCCAGCTCACCAACAGGCACAGATACGCAGTATTTT. This translates into CASSPTGTDTQYF.

The chain employs TRBV6-5 and TRBJ1-1; TRBD1 aligns across 9 bases. With V trimmed by 5 bases and J by 4 bases, 5 bases remained unmatched. CDR1 is MNHEY, CDR2 SVGAGI, per germline. This CDR3 is built from 14 residues. CDR3 DNA sequence: TGTGCCAGCAGTCTACAGGGGGCGCCCACTGAAGCTTTCTTT. This translates into CASSLQGAPTEAFF.

This chain joins TRBV4-1 and TRBJ2-7; 7 bases agree with TRBD1. This CDR3 contains 15 residues. Germline V gives CDR1 MGHRA, CDR2 YSYEKL. V was clipped by 5 bases and J by 1 base; unmatched bases: 8. This CDR3 reads CASSIRGRPSYEQYF. The CDR3 DNA follows: TGCGCCAGCAGCATAAGGGGGCGACCGTCCTACGAGCAGTACTTC.

This chain links TRBV18 with TRBJ2-2; no clear D. The V end lost 8 bases, the J end lost 4 bases, and 8 bases lay between the germline ends. This CDR3 is 12 amino acids long. CDR1 and CDR2 (germline): KGHSH, LQKENI. The CDR3 reads CASPRSTGELFF. The CDR3 DNA reads TGTGCCAGCCCCCGGAGCACCGGGGAGCTGTTTTTT.